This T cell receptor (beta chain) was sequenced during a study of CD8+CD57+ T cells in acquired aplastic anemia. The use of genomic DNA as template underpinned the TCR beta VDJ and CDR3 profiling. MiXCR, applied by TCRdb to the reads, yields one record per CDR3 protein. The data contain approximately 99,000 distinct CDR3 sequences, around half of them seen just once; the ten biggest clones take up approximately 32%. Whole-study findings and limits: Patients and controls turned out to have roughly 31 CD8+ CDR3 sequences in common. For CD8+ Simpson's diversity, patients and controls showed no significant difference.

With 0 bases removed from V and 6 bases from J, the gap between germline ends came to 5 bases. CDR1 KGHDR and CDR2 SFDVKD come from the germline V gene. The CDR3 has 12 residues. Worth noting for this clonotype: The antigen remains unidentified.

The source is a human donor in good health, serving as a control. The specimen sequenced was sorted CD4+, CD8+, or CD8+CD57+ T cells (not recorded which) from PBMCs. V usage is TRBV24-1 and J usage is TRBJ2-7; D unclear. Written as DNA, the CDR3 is TGTGCCACCAGTGATTTGCTGGGCGAGCAGTACTTC. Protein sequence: CATSDLLGEQYF.